Each of the 13 T cell receptor beta chains below was sequenced from the same sample in a study of T cell responses to AZD1222 COVID-19 vaccine (dated by TCRdb to the early 2020s). Libraries were built with the immunoSEQ multiplex PCR assay. The source is immuneACCESS, and TCRdb retained only in-frame sequences with V and J called. Part of the clones is not carried over; for the studies checked, unresolved V genes explain less than half of this, and the remainder is unexplained. Within this sample are around 110,000 clones, with 87% of them counted one time only. Around 4.5% of the sample goes to the ten largest clones. Interpreted using the paper, the time point label stands for: baseline before first vaccination. Sequencing was performed on peripheral blood, taken on day 0 of AZD1222 vaccination. These receptors were obtained from an adult in good health.

The chain uses TRBV10-1 and TRBJ1-3; 7 bases map to TRBD1. This CDR3 is built from 13 residues. Germline V lookup: CDR1 WNHNN, CDR2 SYGVQD (reference sequence). J lost 4 bases, V lost 5 bases, and 2 bases had no gene match. The CDR3 protein is CASSSGGGNTIYF. The DNA for the CDR3 is TGCGCCAGCAGTTCAGGGGGAGGAAACACCATATATTTT.

The chain couples TRBV28 to TRBJ1-2, with 7 nucleotides matching TRBD1. This CDR3 spans 16 amino acids. The trim removed 2 bases at V and 1 base at J, leaving 7 bases unmatched. Per germline, CDR1 MDHEN and CDR2 SYDVKM. CDR3 in DNA: TGTGCCAGCAGTTTAGTAGGGGGCCGCATTAACTATGGCTACACCTTC. This gives the protein CASSLVGGRINYGYTF.

CDR3: CASSDRDWEQFF. The DNA for the CDR3 is TGTGCCAGCAGCGACCGGGACTGGGAGCAGTTCTTC. This chain uses TRBV9 with TRBJ2-1; the D gene is possibly TRBD2 (6 bases). Germline V gives CDR1 SGDLS, CDR2 YYNGEE. This CDR3 contains 12 residues. Trimming cost V 3 bases and J 10 bases, with 11 bases left between them.

The chain links TRBV9 to TRBJ2-5; D gene unclear. Trimming took 0 bases from V and 2 from J, leaving 2 bases between them. In germline, CDR1 is SGDLS, CDR2 YYNGEE. CDR3 length equals 12 residues. The CDR3 loop reads CASSVGQETQYF. The DNA of the CDR3 is TGTGCCAGCAGCGTAGGGCAAGAGACCCAGTACTTC.

The gene calls are TRBV12-3 or TRBV12-4 and TRBJ2-1; D is unclear. This CDR3 comprises 13 residues. Trimming shortened V by 6 bases and J by 4 bases, and 10 bases separated the two germline ends. CDR3 residues: CASSPGRYNEQFF. Here the CDR3 DNA reads TGTGCCAGCAGCCCAGGTCGGTACAATGAGCAGTTCTTC.

The rearrangement joins TRBV10-1 to TRBJ1-5; 12 nucleotides line up with TRBD1. The CDR3 extends over 20 amino acids. V was clipped by 0 bases and J by 0 bases; unmatched bases: 9. Germline CDR1 WNHNN, CDR2 SYGVQD (reference sequence). Here the CDR3 DNA reads TGCGCCAGCAGTGAGTCGTGTAGGGACAGGGGGCGAGTTAGCAATCAGCCCCAGCATTTT. Its protein product is CASSESCRDRGRVSNQPQHF.

The V gene is TRBV19, the J gene TRBJ2-1; 7 bases map to TRBD2. The J segment lost 9 bases and the V segment lost 5 bases, leaving 13 bases of the junction unmatched. Per the germline V gene, CDR1 is LNHDA and CDR2 is SQIVND (reference sequence). The CDR3 loop spans 15 amino acids. This chain's CDR3 is CASSLRWGRAGEQFF. CDR3 sequence (DNA): TGTGCCAGTAGTCTAAGATGGGGGAGGGCCGGTGAGCAGTTCTTC.

J is TRBJ2-1 and V is TRBV7-2; D unresolved. Germline V lookup: CDR1 SGHTA, CDR2 FQGNSA. This CDR3 contains 14 residues. Trimming cost V 0 bases and J 5 bases, with 8 bases left between them. The CDR3 nucleotides are TGTGCCAGCAGCTTAGCGCGGCTAGACAATGAGCAGTTCTTC. Protein product: CASSLARLDNEQFF. Using reference TRBV7-2 and TRBJ2-1 for the parts outside the CDR3, the full variable domain is GAGVSQSPSNKVTEKGKDVELRCDPISGHTALYWYRQSLGQGLEFLIYFQGNSAPDKSGLPSDRFSAERTGGSVSTLTIQRTQQEDSAVYLCASSLARLDNEQFFGPGTRLTVL.

The rearrangement uses TRBV10-1 and TRBJ2-1; D gene unclear. The V gene lost 6 bases and the J gene lost 7 bases, with 4 bases spanning the gap. The CDR3 extends over 10 amino acids. CDR1 and CDR2 from the germline V gene are WNHNN and SYGVQD (reference sequence). CDR3 region: CASRKNEQFF. CDR3 coding DNA: TGCGCCAGCAGAAAGAATGAGCAGTTCTTC.

The rearrangement joins TRBV12-3 or TRBV12-4 to TRBJ1-5, with unresolved D. V was shortened by 8 bases and J by 5 bases, with 10 bases between the two germline ends. The CDR3 is made up of 12 amino acids. In nucleotides, the CDR3 is TGTGCCAGCGCAAATAAGGATCAGCCCCAGCATTTT. The encoded protein is CASANKDQPQHF.

The rearrangement uses TRBV5-1 and TRBJ2-5; no clear D. The V gene lost 4 bases and the J gene lost 2 bases, with 9 bases spanning the gap. The CDR3 is 13 residues long. From germline, CDR1 is SGHRS and CDR2 YFSETQ. The CDR3 spells CASSGSIQETQYF. CDR3 nucleotides: TGCGCCAGCAGCGGATCAATTCAAGAGACCCAGTACTTC.

The V call is TRBV19, the J call TRBJ2-1; D call uncertain. V was pared by 8 bases and J by 3 bases, with 8 bases between. There are 12 residues in the CDR3. CDR1 LNHDA and CDR2 SQIVND come from the germline V gene (reference sequence). CDR3 region: CASGPGYNEQFF. CDR3 coding DNA: TGTGCCAGTGGCCCGGGCTACAATGAGCAGTTCTTC.

CDR3 amino acids: CASSSSGTGNTEAFF. CDR3 coding DNA: TGTGCCAGCAGCTCATCCGGGACAGGGAACACTGAAGCTTTCTTT. The chain links TRBV28 to TRBJ1-1; TRBD1 matches 8 bases. This CDR3 comprises 15 residues. The junction had 7 bases not matched to a gene; V was cut back by 6 bases and J by 1 base. Germline V CDR1 and CDR2: MDHEN, SYDVKM.